The present entry profiles one T cell receptor beta chain with its context. The antigen remains undetermined. Only in-frame clones appear in the TCRdb table, and some are missing; sequencing was by immunoSEQ multiplex PCR. The sample lists around 120,000 clones; 85% to 95% were seen once. The CDR3 sequence is 14 residues long. Germline CDR1 SEHNR, CDR2 FQNEAQ (reference sequence). The V gene lost 6 bases and the J gene lost 0 bases, with 8 bases spanning the gap. The sample belongs to a study of T cell responses to AZD1222 COVID-19 vaccine. General study results and limits: Just a handful of AZD1222 recipients were seropositive at baseline. Females outnumbered males among donors, who were mostly white British; clonal diversity was possibly underestimated.

The sample here was peripheral blood, taken 28 days after the second AZD1222 dose. This chain joins TRBV7-9 and TRBJ2-2; D is perhaps TRBD1 or TRBD2 (5 bases each). The sequence was obtained from an adult who received the AZD1222 COVID-19 vaccine. CDR3 sequence reads: CASRGRTNTGELFF. DNA of the CDR3: TGTGCCAGCAGGGGACGGACGAACACCGGGGAGCTGTTTTTT.